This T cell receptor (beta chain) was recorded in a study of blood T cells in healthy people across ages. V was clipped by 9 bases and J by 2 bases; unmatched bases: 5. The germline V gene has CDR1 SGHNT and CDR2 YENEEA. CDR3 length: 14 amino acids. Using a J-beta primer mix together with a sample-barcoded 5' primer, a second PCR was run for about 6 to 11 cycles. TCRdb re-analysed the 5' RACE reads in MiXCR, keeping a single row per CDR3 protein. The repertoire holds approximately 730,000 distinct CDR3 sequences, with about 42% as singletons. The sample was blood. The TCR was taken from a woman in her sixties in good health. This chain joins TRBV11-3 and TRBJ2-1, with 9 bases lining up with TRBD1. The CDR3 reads CASNNRGPYNEQFF. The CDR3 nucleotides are TGTGCCAGTAATAACAGGGGGCCCTACAATGAGCAGTTCTTC.